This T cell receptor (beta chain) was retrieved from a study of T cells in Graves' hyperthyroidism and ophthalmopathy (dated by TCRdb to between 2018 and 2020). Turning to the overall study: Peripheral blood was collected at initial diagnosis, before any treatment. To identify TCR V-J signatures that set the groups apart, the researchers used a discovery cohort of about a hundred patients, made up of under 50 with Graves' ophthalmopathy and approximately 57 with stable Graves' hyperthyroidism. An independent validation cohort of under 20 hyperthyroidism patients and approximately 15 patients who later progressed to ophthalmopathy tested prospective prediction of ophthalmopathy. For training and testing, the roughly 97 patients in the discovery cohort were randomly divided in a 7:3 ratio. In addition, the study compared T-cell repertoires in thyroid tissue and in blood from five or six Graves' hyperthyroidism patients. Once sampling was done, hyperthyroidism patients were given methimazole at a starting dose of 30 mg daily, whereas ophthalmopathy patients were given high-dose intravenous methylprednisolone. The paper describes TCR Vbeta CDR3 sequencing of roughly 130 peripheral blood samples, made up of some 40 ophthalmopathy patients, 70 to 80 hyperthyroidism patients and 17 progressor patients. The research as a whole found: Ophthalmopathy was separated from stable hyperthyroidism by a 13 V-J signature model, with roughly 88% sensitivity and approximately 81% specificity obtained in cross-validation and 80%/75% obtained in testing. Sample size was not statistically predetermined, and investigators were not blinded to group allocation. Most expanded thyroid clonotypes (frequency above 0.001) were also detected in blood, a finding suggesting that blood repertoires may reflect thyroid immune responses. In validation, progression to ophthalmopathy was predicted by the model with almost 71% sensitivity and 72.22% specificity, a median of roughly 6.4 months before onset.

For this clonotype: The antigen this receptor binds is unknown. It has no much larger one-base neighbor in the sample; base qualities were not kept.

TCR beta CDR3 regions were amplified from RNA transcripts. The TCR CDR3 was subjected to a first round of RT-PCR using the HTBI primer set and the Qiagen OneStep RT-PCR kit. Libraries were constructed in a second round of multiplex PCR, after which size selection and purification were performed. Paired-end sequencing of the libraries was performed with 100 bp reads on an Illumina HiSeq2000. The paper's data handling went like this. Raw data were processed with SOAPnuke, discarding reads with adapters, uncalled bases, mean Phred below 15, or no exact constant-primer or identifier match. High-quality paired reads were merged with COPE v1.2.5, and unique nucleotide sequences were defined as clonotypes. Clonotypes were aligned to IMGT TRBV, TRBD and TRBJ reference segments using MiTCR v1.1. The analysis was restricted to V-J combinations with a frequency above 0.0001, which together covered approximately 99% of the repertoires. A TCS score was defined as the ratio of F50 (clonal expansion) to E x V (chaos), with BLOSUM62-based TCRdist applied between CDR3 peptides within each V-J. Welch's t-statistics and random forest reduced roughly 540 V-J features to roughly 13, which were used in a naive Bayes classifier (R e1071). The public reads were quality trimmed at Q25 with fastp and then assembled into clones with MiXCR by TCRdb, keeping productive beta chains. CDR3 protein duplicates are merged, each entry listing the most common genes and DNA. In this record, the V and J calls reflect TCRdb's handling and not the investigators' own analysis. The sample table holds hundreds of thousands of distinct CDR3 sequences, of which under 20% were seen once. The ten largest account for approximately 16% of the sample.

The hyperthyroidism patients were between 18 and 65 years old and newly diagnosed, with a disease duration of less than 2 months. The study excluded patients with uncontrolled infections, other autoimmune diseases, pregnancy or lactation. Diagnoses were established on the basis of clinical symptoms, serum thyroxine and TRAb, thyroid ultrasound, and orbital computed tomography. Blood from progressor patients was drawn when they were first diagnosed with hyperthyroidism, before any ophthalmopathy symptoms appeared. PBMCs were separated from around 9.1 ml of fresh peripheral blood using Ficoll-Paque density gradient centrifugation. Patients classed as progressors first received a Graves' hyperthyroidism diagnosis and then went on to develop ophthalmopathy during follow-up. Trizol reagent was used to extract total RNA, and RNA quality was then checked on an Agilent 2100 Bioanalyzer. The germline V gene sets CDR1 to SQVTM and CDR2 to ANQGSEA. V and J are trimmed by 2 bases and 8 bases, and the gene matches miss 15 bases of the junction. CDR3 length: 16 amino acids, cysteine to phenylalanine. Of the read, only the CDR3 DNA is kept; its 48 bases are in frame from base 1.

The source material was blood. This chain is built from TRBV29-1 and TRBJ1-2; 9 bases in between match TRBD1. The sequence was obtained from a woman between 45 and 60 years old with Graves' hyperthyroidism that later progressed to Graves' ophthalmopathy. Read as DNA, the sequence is TGCAGCGTTGAACCCATTTCCGGGACAGGGACGAAAGGCTACACCTTC. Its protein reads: CSVEPISGTGTKGYTF.